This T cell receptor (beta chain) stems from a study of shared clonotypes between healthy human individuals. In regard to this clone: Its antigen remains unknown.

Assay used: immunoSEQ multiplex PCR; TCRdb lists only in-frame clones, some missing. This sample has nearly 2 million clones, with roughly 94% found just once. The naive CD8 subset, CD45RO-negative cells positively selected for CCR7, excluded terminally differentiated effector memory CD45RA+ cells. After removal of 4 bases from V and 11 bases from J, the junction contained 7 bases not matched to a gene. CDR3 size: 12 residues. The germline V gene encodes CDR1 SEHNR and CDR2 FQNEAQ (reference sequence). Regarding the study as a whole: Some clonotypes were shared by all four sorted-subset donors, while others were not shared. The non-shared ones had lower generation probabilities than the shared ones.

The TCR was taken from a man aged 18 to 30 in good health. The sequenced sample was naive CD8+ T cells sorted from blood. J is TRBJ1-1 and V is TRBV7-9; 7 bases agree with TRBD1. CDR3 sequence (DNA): TGTGCCAGCAGCTCGACAGGGTTGGGGGCTTTCTTT. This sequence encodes CASSSTGLGAFF.